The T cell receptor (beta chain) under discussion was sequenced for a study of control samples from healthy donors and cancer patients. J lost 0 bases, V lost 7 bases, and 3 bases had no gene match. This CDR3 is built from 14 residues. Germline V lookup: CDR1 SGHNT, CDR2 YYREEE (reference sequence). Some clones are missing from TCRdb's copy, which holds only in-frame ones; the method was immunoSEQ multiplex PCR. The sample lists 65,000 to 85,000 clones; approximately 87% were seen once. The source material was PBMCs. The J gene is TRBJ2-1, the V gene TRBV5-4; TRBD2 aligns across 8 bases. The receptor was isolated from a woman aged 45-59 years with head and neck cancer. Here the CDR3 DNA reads TGTGCCAGCCGCCGGGGGGGCTCCTACAATGAGCAGTTCTTC. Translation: CASRRGGSYNEQFF.